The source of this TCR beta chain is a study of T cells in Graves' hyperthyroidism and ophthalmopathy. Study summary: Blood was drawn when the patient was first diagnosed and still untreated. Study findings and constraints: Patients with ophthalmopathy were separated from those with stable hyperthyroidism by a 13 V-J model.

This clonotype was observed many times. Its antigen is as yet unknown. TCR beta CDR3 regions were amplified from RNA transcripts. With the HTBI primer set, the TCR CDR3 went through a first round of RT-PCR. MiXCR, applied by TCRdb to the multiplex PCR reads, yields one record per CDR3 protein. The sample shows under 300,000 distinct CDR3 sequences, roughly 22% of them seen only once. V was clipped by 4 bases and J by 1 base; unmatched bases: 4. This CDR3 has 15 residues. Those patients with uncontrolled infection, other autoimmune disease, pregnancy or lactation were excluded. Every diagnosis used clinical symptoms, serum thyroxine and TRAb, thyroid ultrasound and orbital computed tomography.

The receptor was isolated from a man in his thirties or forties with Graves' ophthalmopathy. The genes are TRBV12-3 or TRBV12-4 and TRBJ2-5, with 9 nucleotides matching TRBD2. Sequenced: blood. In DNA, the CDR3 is TGTGCCAGCAGTTCGACTAGCGGCAGCCAAGAGACCCAGTACTTC. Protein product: CASSSTSGSQETQYF.